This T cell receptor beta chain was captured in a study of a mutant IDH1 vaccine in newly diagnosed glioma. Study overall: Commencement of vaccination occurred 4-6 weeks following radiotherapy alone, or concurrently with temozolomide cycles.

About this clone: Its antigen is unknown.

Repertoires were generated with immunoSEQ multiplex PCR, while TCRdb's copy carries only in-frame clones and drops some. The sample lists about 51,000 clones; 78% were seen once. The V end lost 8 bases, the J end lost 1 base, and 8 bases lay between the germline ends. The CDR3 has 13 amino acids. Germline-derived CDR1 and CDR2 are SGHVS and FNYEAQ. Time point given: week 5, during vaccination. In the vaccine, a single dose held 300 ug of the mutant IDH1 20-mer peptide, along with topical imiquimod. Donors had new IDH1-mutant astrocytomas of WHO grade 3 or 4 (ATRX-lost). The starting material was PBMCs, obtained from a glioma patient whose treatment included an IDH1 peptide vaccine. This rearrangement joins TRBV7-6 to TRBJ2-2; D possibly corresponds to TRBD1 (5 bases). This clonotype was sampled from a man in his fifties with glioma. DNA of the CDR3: TGTGCCAGCGGAACAGGGAACACCGGGGAGCTGTTTTTT. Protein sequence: CASGTGNTGELFF.